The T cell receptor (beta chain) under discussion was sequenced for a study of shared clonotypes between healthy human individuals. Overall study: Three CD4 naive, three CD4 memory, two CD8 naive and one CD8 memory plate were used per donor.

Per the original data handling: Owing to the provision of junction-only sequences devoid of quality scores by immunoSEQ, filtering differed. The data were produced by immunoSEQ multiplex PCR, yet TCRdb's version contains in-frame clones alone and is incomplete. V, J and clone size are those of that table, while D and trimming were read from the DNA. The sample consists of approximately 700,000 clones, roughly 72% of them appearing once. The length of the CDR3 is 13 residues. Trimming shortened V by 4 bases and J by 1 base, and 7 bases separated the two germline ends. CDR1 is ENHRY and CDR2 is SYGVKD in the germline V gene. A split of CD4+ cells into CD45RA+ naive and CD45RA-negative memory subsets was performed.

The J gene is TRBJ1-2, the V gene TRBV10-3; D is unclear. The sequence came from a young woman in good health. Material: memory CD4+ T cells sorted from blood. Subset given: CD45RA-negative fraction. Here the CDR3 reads CAISGKGNYGYTF. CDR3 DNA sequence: TGTGCCATCAGTGGGAAGGGTAACTATGGCTACACCTTC.